This TCR beta chain was found in a study of blood T cell repertoires in COVID-19. About the research overall: The cDNA or gDNA used as material had been derived from T cells, B-cell-depleted T cells, or PBMCs.

V lost 2 bases, J lost 1 base, and 11 bases lay in between. The CDR3 totals 16 residues. The V gene's germline CDR1 is MNHNY and CDR2 SVGAGI (reference sequence). Study processing details: Scientists estimated how many nucleated cells there were by amplifying reference gene primers. Sequenced by immunoSEQ multiplex PCR; TCRdb stores in-frame clones only, minus some. Clone size and the V and J calls come from that table; the DNA yielded D and trimming. This table holds around 63,000 clones, about 80% found once. This clone was observed a single time. The origin of this receptor is a human donor in a cohort sampled during active COVID-19. This chain links TRBV6-6 with TRBJ2-2, with D perhaps matching TRBD2 (5 bases). The sample was peripheral blood. CDR3: CASSYGGGLNTGELFF. The CDR3 DNA is TGTGCCAGCAGTTACGGAGGCGGGTTGAACACCGGGGAGCTGTTTTTT.